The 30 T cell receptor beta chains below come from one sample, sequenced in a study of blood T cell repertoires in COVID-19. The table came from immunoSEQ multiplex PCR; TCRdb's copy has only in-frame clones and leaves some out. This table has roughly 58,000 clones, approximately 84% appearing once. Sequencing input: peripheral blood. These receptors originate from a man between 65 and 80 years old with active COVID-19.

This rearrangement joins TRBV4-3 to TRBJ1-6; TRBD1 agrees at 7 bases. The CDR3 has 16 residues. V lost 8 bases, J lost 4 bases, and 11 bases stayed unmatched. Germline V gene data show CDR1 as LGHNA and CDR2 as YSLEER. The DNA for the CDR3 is TGCGCCAGCGGGAACCGGGACAGCGAGTATAATTCACCCCTCCACTTT. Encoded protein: CASGNRDSEYNSPLHF.

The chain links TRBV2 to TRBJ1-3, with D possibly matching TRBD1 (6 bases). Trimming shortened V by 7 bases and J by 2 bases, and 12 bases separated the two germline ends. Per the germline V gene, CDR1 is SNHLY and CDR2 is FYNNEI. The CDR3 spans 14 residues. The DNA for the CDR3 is TGTGCCAGCAAGGTACAGGGTCCTGGAAACACCATATATTTT. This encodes CASKVQGPGNTIYF.

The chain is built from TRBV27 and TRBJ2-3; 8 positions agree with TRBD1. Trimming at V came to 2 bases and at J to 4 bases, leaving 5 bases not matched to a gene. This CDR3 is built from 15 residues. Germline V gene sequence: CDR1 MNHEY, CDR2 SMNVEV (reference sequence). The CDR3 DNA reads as TGTGCCAGCAGTTTACGGCCGACAGGGGCAGATACGCAGTATTTT. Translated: CASSLRPTGADTQYF.

The CDR3 region is CASRPRDRDEKLFF. DNA for the CDR3: TGTGCCAGCAGGCCCCGGGACAGGGATGAAAAACTGTTTTTT. The chain joins TRBV2 to TRBJ1-4; 9 bases map to TRBD1. The trim removed 6 bases at V and 6 bases at J, leaving 5 bases unmatched. This CDR3 has 14 amino acids. CDR1 is SNHLY, CDR2 FYNNEI, per germline.

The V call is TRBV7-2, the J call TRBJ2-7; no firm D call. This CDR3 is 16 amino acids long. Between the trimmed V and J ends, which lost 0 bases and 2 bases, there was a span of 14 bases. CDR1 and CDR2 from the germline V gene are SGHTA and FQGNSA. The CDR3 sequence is CASSLARSANTYEQYF. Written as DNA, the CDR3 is TGTGCCAGCAGCTTAGCGCGGTCAGCCAATACCTACGAGCAGTACTTC.

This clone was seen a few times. CDR3 DNA sequence: TGTGCCAGCAGTTTATTTGGCAGCTCTGGAAACACCATATATTTT. This translates into CASSLFGSSGNTIYF. This chain connects TRBV28 to TRBJ1-3; no reliable D call. The CDR3 length is 15 residues. V dropped 1 base and J dropped 0 bases, with 7 bases sitting between them. Germline CDR1 and CDR2: MDHEN and SYDVKM.

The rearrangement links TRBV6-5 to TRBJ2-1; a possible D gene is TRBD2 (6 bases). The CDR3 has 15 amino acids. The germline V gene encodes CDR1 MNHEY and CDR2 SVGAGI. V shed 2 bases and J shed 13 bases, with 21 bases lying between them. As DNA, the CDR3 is TGTGCCAGCAGTTACCGGGGACTTCCTGATCGACTTCAGTTCTTC. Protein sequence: CASSYRGLPDRLQFF.

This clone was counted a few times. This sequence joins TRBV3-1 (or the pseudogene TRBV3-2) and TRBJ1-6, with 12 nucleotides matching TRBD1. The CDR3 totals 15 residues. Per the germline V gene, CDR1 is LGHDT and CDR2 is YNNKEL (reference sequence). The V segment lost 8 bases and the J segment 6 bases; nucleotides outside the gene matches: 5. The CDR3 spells CASGTGGVSNSPLHF. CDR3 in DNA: TGTGCCAGCGGGACAGGGGGCGTCTCTAATTCACCCCTCCACTTT.

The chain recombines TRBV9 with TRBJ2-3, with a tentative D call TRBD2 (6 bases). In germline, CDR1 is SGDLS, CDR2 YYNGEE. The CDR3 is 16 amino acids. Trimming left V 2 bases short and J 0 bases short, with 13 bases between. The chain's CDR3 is CASSVGRGSSTDTQYF. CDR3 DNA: TGTGCCAGCAGCGTGGGGCGGGGCTCTAGCACAGATACGCAGTATTTT.

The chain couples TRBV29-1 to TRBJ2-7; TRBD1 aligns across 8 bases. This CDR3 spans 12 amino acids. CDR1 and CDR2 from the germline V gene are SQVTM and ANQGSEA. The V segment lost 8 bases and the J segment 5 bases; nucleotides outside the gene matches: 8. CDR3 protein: CSIRTGQNEQYF. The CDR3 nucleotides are TGCAGCATCCGGACAGGGCAGAACGAGCAGTACTTC.

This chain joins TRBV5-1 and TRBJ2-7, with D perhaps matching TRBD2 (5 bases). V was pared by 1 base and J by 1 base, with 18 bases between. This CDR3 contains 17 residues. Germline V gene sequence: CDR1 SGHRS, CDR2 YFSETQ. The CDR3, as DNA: TGCGCCAGCAGCTTGAGTCCCATTCGGACTGGATCCTACGAGCAGTACTTC. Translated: CASSLSPIRTGSYEQYF.

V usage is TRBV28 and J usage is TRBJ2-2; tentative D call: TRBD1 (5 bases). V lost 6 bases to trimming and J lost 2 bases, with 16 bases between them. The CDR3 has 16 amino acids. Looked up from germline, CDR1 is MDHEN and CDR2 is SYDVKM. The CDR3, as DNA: TGTGCCAGCAGCCCCCATCTAGGGGTTAACACCGGGGAGCTGTTTTTT. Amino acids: CASSPHLGVNTGELFF.

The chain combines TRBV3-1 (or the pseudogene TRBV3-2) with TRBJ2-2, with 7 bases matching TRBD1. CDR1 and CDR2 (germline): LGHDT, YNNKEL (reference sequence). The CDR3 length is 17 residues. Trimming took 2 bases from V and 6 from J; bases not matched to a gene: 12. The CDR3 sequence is CASSQRQGWGKAGELFF. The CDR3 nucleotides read TGTGCCAGCAGCCAACGACAGGGTTGGGGGAAGGCCGGGGAGCTGTTTTTT.

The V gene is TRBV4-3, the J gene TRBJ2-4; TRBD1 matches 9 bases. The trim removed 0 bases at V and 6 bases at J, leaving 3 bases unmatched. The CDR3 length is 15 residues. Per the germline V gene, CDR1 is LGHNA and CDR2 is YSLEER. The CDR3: CASSQELTGGNIQYF. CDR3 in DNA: TGCGCCAGCAGCCAAGAATTGACAGGGGGAAACATTCAGTACTTC.

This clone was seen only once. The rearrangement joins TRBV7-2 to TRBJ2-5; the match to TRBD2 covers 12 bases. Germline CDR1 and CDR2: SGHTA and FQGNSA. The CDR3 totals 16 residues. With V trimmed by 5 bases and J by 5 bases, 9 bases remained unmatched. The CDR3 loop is CASSRTSGGLGETQYF. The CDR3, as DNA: TGTGCCAGCAGCCGTACTAGCGGGGGGCTCGGGGAGACCCAGTACTTC.

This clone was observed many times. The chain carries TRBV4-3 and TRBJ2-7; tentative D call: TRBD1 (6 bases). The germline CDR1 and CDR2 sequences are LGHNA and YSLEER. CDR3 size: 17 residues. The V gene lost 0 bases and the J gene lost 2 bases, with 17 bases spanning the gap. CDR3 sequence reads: CASSQDHSGAGAYEQYF. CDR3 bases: TGCGCCAGCAGCCAAGATCATTCCGGGGCAGGGGCCTACGAGCAGTACTTC.

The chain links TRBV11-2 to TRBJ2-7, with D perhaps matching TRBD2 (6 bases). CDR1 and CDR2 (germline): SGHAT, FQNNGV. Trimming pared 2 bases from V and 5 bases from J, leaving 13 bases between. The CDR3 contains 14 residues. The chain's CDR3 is CASSLHGRGDEQYF. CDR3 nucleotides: TGTGCCAGCAGCTTACACGGGAGAGGCGACGAGCAGTACTTC. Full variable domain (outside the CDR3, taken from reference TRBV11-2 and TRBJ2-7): EAGVAQSPRYKIIEKRQSVAFWCNPISGHATLYWYQQILGQGPKLLIQFQNNGVVDDSQLPKDRFSAERLKGVDSTLKIQPAKLEDSAVYLCASSLHGRGDEQYFGPGTRLTVT.

CDR3 sequence reads: CASSLVSGGRFMGTQYF. In DNA form, the CDR3 reads TGTGCCAGCAGCTTGGTGTCGGGAGGGAGATTCATGGGTACGCAGTATTTT. The rearrangement links TRBV5-6 to TRBJ2-3; 8 nucleotides match TRBD2. CDR1 and CDR2 from the germline V gene are SGHDT and YYEEEE. The junction had 14 bases not matched to a gene; V was cut back by 0 bases and J by 8 bases. CDR3 length: 17 residues.

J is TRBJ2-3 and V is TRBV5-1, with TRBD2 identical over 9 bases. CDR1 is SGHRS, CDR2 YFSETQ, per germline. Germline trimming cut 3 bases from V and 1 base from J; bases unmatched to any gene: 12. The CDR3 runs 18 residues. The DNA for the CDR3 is TGCGCCAGCAGCTCAGGGGCGGGAGGGCCGATAGGCACAGATACGCAGTATTTT. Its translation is CASSSGAGGPIGTDTQYF. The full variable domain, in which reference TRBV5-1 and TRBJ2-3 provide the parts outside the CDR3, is KAGVTQTPRYLIKTRGQQVTLSCSPISGHRSVSWYQQTPGQGLQFLFEYFSETQRNKGNFPGRFSGRQFSNSRSEMNVSTLELGDSALYLCASSSGAGGPIGTDTQYFGPGTRLTVL.

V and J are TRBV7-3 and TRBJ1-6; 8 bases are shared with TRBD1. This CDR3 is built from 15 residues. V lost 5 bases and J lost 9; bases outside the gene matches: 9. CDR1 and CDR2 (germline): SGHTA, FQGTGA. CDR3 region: CASSLQGEGGSPLHF. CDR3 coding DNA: TGTGCCAGCAGCCTACAGGGGGAGGGCGGTTCACCCCTCCACTTT.

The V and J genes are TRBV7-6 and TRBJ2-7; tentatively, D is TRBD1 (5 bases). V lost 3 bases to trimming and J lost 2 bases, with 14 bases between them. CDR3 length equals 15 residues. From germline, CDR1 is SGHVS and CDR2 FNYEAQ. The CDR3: CASSFQAGLTYEQYF. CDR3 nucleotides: TGTGCCAGCAGCTTTCAGGCAGGGCTTACCTACGAGCAGTACTTC.

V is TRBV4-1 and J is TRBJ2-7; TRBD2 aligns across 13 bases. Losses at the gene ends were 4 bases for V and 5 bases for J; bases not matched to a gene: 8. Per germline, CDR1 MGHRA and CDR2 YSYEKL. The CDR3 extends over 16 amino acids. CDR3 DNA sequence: TGCGCCAGCAGCCGAGCAGGGACTAGCGGGAATGACGAGCAGTACTTC. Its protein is CASSRAGTSGNDEQYF.

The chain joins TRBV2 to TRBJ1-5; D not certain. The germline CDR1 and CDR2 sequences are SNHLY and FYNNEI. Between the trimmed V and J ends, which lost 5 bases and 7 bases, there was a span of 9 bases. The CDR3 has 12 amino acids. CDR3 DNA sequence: TGTGCCAGCAGTCGTGTCCGGCAGCCCCAGCATTTT. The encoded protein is CASSRVRQPQHF. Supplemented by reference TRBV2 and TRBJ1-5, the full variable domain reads EPEVTQTPSHQVTQMGQEVILRCVPISNHLYFYWYRQILGQKVEFLVSFYNNEISEKSEIFDDQFSVERPDGSNFTLKIRSTKLEDSAMYFCASSRVRQPQHFGDGTRLSIL.

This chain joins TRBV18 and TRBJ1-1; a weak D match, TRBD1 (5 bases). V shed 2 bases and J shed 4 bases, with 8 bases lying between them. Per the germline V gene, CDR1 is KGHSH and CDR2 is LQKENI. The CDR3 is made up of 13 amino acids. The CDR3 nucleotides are TGTGCCAGCTCACCATGGGGGGGCACTGAAGCTTTCTTT. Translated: CASSPWGGTEAFF.

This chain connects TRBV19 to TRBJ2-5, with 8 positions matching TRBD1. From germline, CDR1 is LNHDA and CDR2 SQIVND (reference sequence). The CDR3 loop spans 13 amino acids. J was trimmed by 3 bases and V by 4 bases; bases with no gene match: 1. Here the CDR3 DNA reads TGTGCCAGTAGTACAGGGGGCAAAGAGACCCAGTACTTC. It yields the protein CASSTGGKETQYF.

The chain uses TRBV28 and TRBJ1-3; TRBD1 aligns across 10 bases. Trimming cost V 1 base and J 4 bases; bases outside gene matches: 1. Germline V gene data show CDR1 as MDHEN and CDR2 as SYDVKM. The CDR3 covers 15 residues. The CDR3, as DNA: TGTGCCAGCAGTTTATTGGGACAGGGGGGAAACACCATATATTTT. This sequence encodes CASSLLGQGGNTIYF.

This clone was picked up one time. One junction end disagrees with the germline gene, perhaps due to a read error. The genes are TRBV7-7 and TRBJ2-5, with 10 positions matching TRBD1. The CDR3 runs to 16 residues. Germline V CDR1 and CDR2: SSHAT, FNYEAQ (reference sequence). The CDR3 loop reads CASSLVGTGAQETQYF. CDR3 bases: TGTGCTAGCAGCTTAGTCGGGACAGGGGCTCAAGAGACCCAGTACTTC.

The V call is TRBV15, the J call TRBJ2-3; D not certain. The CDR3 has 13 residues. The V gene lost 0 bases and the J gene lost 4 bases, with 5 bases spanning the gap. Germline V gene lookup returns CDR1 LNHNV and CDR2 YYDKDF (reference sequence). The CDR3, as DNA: TGTGCCACCAGCAGAGATCCCTCAGATACGCAGTATTTT. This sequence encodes CATSRDPSDTQYF.

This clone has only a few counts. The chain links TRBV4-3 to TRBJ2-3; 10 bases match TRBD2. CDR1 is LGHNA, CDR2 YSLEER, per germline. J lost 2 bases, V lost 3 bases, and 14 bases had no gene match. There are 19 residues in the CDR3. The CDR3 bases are TGCGCCAGCAGCCACAATGGGGGTAGCGGGAGGAAGAACACAGATACGCAGTATTTT. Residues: CASSHNGGSGRKNTDTQYF.

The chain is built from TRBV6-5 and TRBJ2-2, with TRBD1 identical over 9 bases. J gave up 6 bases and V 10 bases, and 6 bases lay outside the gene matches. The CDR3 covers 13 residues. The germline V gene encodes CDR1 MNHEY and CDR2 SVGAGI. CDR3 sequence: CATRDRDPGELFF. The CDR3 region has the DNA TGTGCCACCCGGGACAGGGATCCCGGGGAGCTGTTTTTT.